This T cell receptor (beta chain) was observed in a study of siplizumab effects on memory and regulatory T cells (dated by TCRdb to between 2018 and 2021). About the full investigation: Across eight responder-stimulator pairs, mixed lymphocyte reactions were run as pairs, one with siplizumab at about 1 ug/mL and one without drug. The study examined how the anti-CD2 antibody siplizumab affects alloreactive T-cell subsets in allogeneic mixed lymphocyte reactions built from human PBMCs. Summary of the overall study and its limitations: Whether proliferating Tregs from siplizumab cultures were suppressive was not functionally confirmed. A naive or memory phenotype could not be assigned to roughly 75-96% of proliferating CD4+ or CD8+ clones. In reactions with siplizumab, an average of about 75% of mappable alloreactive CD4+ clones were Treg-derived, compared with around 28% in control reactions. Siplizumab significantly reduced the cumulative frequency of alloreactive sequences traceable to unstimulated CD4+ memory T cells. Unstimulated naive T cells appeared to be more diverse than memory T cells, and naive cells seemed to make a substantial contribution to the alloresponse. Because sequences below about 10^-5 frequency were poorly captured, only a minor fraction of alloreactive clones could be mapped to unstimulated subsets.

The library was made by the immunoSEQ multiplex PCR assay. Each sample had some 10^5 TCR templates assayed by the deep sequencing platform. Genomic DNA extracted from sorted T cells was the material used for TCRbeta CDR3 sequencing. For the original study's pipeline: The R programming language was used for clonal analysis of TCRbeta CDR3 data. Alloreactive CD4+ and CD8+ clones were identified by comparing unstimulated samples to CFSE-low samples taken after the reaction. Regulatory or non-regulatory origin of alloreactive CD4+ clones was assigned by matching sequences to the sorted unstimulated Treg and non-Treg repertoires. The source is immuneACCESS, and TCRdb retained only in-frame sequences with V and J called. Part of the clones is not carried over; for the studies checked, unresolved V genes explain less than half of this, and the remainder is unexplained. V, J and clone size are those of that table, while D and trimming were read from the DNA. The table for this sample lists more than 800 clones; around 73% of them were counted only once. The top ten clones comprise under 15% of the sample.

For 5 to 7 days, cells in the mixed lymphocyte reaction were kept in coculture at 37 degrees C. Responder PBMCs were labelled with CFSE and stimulator PBMCs were labelled with Violet Dye, after which the responder and stimulator PBMCs were mixed at a 1:1 ratio. TCRbeta CDR3 sequencing was performed on sorted unstimulated T cells and on proliferating T cells recovered from mixed lymphocyte reactions. Fresh whole blood from nine to ten HLA-typed healthy donors was used as the source from which PBMCs were isolated. After the mixed lymphocyte reaction, proliferating CFSE-low responder T cells were FACS-sorted for TCR sequencing. For CDR1 and CDR2, the germline V gene lists SGHRS and YFSETQ. The CDR3, from cysteine to phenylalanine, totals 18 residues. This entry keeps only the CDR3 DNA: 54 bases, framed from base 1. A distance of 13 bases separates the germline ends of V and J, which lose 0 bases and 0 bases respectively.

This clone was picked up a small number of times. Its antigen is currently not known. Base-call qualities are not available, and no considerably larger clone is one nucleotide away. The material sequenced was CFSE-low (dividing) CD8+ T cells sorted from an allogeneic mixed lymphocyte reaction. The chain uses TRBV5-1 and TRBJ1-6, with no confident D gene call. The TCR sequence derives from a human donor in good health; the cells came from an allogeneic mixed lymphocyte reaction. The CDR3 is CASSLGSDLSSYNSPLHF. In nucleotides, the sequence is TGCGCCAGCAGCTTGGGATCGGACCTTAGCTCCTATAATTCACCCCTCCACTTT. Joined to the reference TRBV5-1 and TRBJ1-6 proteins, this CDR3 gives the full variable domain: KAGVTQTPRYLIKTRGQQVTLSCSPISGHRSVSWYQQTPGQGLQFLFEYFSETQRNKGNFPGRFSGRQFSNSRSEMNVSTLELGDSALYLCASSLGSDLSSYNSPLHFGNGTRLTVT.